The present T cell receptor (beta chain) was sequenced within a study of shared clonotypes between healthy human individuals. Comments on this clone: Its antigen is not known.

Method: immunoSEQ multiplex PCR; TCRdb's copy keeps in-frame clones and lacks some. The sample contains about 2.3 million clones, approximately 93% of which appear only once. This CDR3 has 17 residues. Germline V gives CDR1 SGDLS, CDR2 YYNGEE. V trimming: 4 bases; J trimming: 4 bases; junction bases outside the gene matches: 13. Whole-study findings and limits: An effect of sequencing depth on clonotype sharing among donors was expected.

The receptor was isolated from a young man in good health. Some clones in this sample may be carry-over from other donors' samples. The chain employs TRBV9 and TRBJ2-3, with 9 bases that match TRBD1. The sequenced sample consisted of naive CD4+ T cells from PBMCs. Noted subset: CD45RA+ positively selected. The CDR3 sequence is CASSRSPGQGLPDTQYF. In DNA, the CDR3 is TGTGCCAGCAGCCGTTCCCCCGGACAGGGGCTTCCAGATACGCAGTATTTT.